This TCR beta chain was sequenced during a study of blood T cell repertoires in COVID-19. Study-level information: The United States, Italy and Spain provided the acute and convalescent COVID-19 samples. Nucleic acid was either cDNA or gDNA, and it came from T cells, B-cell-depleted T cells, or PBMCs.

Authors' processing steps: The authors estimated nucleated cell counts from reference gene primer amplification. TCRdb's copy holds only in-frame clones and misses some; the assay was immunoSEQ multiplex PCR. That table supplies the V and J calls and clone size; D and trimming were determined from the DNA. The sample lists under 110,000 clones; about 82% were seen once. Trimming cost V 6 bases and J 3 bases; bases outside gene matches: 7. This CDR3 region has 15 residues. Germline V gene sequence: CDR1 MNHEY, CDR2 SVGAGI. This clone showed up just once. Seattle patients were enrolled while actively infected and followed longitudinally.

This chain joins TRBV6-5 and TRBJ1-5, with TRBD1 matching 8 bases. The sequencing sample was made of peripheral blood. The clonotype originates from an elderly man with COVID-19, enrolled during active disease. For the CDR3, the DNA is TGTGCCAGCAGCCGAACAGGGGGATACAATCAGCCCCAGCATTTT. Encoded protein: CASSRTGGYNQPQHF.